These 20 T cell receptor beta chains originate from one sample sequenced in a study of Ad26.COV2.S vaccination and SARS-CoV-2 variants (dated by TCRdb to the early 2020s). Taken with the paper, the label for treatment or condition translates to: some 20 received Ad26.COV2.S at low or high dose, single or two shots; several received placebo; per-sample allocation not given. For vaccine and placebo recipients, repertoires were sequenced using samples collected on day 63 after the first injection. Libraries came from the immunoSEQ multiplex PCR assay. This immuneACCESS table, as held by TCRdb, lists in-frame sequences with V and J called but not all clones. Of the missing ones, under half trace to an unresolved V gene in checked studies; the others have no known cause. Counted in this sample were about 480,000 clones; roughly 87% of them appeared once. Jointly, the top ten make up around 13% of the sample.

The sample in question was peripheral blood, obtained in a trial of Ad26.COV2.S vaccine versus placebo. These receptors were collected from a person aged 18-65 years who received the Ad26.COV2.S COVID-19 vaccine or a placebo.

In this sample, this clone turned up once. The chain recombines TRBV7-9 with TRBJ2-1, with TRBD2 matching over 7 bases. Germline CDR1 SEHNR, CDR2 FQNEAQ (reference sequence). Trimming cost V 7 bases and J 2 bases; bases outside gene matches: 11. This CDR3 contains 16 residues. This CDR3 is CASTNISGRAYNEQFF. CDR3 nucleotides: TGTGCCAGCACCAACATTTCGGGGAGGGCCTACAATGAGCAGTTCTTC.

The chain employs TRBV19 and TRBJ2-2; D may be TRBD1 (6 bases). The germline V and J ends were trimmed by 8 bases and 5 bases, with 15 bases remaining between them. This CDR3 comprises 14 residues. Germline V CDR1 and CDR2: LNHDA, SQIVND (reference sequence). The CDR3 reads CASGNRAQTGELFF. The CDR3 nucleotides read TGTGCCAGTGGGAACAGGGCCCAAACCGGGGAGCTGTTTTTT.

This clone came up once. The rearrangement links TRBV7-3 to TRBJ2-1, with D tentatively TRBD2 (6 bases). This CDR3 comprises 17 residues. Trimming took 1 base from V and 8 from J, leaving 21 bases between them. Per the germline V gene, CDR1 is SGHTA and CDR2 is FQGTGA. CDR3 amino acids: CASSLIGTSLYPHEQFF. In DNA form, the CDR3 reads TGTGCCAGCAGCTTAATAGGTACTAGCCTTTACCCGCATGAGCAGTTCTTC.

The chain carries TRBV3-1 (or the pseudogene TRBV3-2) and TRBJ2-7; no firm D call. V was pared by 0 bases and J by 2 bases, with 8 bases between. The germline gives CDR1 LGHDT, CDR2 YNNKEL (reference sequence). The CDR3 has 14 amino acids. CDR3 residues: CASSQDVTTYEQYF. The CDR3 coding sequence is TGTGCCAGCAGCCAAGATGTCACTACCTACGAGCAGTACTTC.

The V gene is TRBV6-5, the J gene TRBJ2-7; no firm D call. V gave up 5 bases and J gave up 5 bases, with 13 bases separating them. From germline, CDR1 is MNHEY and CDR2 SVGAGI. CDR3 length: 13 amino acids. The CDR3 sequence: CASSIRAGDEQYF. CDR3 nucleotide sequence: TGTGCCAGCAGTATAAGAGCTGGGGACGAGCAGTACTTC.

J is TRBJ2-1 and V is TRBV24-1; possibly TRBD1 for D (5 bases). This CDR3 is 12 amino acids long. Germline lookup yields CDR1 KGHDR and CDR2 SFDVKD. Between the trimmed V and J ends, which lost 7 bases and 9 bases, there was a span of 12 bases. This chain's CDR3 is CATSTAGSEQFF. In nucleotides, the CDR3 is TGTGCCACCAGCACGGCAGGGTCTGAGCAGTTCTTC.

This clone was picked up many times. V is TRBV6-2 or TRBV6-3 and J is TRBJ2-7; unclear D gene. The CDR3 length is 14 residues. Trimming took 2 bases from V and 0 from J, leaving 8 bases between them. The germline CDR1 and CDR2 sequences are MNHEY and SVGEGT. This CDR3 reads CASSYRASSYEQYF. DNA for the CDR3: TGTGCCAGCAGTTACCGGGCCTCCTCCTACGAGCAGTACTTC.

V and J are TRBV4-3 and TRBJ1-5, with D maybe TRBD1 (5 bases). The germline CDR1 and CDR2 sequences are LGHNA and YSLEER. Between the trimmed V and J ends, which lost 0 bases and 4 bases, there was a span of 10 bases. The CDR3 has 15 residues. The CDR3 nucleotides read TGCGCCAGCAGCCAAGATGGGGGGAGGAATCAGCCCCAGCATTTT. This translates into CASSQDGGRNQPQHF.

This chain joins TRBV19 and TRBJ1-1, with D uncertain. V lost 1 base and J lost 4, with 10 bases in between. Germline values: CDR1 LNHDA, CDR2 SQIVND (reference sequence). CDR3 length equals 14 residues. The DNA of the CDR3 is TGTGCCAGTAGTATAGGCAAGGACGGCACTGAAGCTTTCTTT. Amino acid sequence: CASSIGKDGTEAFF. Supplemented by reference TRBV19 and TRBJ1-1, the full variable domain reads DGGITQSPKYLFRKEGQNVTLSCEQNLNHDAMYWYRQDPGQGLRLIYYSQIVNDFQKGDIAEGYSVSREKKESFPLTVTSAQKNPTAFYLCASSIGKDGTEAFFGQGTRLTVV.

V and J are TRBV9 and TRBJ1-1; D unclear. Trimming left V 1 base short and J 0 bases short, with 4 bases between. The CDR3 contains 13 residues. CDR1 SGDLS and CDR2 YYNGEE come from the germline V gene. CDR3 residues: CASSVYLNTEAFF. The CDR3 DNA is TGTGCCAGCAGCGTATATTTGAACACTGAAGCTTTCTTT.

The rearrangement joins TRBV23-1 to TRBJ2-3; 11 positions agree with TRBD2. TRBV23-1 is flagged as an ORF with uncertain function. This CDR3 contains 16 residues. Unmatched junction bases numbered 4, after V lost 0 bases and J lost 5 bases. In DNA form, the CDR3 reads TGCGCCAGCAGTCAATCACTAGCGGGAGAGGGAGATACGCAGTATTTT. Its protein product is CASSQSLAGEGDTQYF.

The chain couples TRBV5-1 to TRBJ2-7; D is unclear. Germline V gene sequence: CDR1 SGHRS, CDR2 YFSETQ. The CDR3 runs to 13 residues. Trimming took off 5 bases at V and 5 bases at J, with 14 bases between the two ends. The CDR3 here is CASRSISGNEQYF. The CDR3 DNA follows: TGCGCCAGCAGAAGCATAAGTGGAAACGAGCAGTACTTC. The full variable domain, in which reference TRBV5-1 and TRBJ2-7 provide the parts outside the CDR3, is KAGVTQTPRYLIKTRGQQVTLSCSPISGHRSVSWYQQTPGQGLQFLFEYFSETQRNKGNFPGRFSGRQFSNSRSEMNVSTLELGDSALYLCASRSISGNEQYFGPGTRLTVT.

The CDR3 DNA follows: TGCGCCAGCAGCTTGGGTTCACATGAGGAGACCCAGTACTTC. It translates to CASSLGSHEETQYF. The V gene is TRBV5-1, the J gene TRBJ2-5; D call uncertain. This CDR3 has 14 residues. Germline CDR1 reads SGHRS; CDR2 reads YFSETQ. Trimming took 0 bases from V and 5 from J, leaving 11 bases between them.

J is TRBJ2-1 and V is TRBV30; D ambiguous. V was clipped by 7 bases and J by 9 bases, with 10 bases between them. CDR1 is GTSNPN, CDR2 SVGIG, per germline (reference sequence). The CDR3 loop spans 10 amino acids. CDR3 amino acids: CASGLVEQFF. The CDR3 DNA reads TGTGCCTCCGGCTTGGTTGAGCAGTTCTTC.

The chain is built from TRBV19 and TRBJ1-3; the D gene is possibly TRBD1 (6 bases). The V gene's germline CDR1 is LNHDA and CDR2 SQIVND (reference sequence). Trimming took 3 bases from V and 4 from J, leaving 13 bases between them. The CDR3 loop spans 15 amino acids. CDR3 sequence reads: CASSIRGTKGNTIYF. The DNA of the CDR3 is TGTGCCAGTAGTATCCGAGGGACAAAAGGAAACACCATATATTTT.

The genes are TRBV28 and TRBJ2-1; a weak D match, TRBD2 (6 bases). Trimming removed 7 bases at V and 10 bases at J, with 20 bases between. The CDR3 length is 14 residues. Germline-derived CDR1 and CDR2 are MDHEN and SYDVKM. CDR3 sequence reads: CASTPGDGRGEQFF. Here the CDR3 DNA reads TGTGCCAGCACCCCGGGGGATGGGCGCGGGGAGCAGTTCTTC. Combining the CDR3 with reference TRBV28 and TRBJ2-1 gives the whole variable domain DVKVTQSSRYLVKRTGEKVFLECVQDMDHENMFWYRQDPGLGLRLIYFSYDVKMKEKGDIPEGYSVSREKKERFSLILESASTNQTSMYLCASTPGDGRGEQFFGPGTRLTVL.

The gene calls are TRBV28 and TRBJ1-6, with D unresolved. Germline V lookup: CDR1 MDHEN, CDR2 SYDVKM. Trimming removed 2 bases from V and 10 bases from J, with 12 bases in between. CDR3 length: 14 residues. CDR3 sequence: CASSLGQPPSPLHF. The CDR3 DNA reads TGTGCCAGCAGTTTAGGGCAACCACCCTCACCCCTCCACTTT.

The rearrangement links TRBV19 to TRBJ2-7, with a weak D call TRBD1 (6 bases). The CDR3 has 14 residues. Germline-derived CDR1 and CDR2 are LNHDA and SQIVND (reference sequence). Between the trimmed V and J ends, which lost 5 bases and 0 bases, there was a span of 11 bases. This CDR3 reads CASSQNRASYEQYF. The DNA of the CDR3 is TGTGCCAGTAGTCAAAACAGGGCCTCCTACGAGCAGTACTTC.

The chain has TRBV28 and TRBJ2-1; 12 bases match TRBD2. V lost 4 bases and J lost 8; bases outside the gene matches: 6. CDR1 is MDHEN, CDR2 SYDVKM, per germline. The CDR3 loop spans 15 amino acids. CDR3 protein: CASSSTSGSLYEQFF. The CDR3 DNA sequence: TGTGCCAGCAGTTCGACTAGCGGGAGTCTTTATGAGCAGTTCTTC.

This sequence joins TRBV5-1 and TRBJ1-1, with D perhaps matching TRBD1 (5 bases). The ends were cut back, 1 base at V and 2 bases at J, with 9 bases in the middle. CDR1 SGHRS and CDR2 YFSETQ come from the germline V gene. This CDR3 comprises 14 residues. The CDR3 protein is CASSLSGRNTEAFF. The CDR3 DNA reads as TGCGCCAGCAGCTTGTCAGGGAGAAACACTGAAGCTTTCTTT.